This T cell receptor beta chain is from a study of beta chain features in type 1 diabetes. This clone was observed a few times. Its antigen is unidentified. CDR3 size: 15 residues. J was trimmed by 2 bases and V by 6 bases; bases with no gene match: 5. CDR1 is MDHEN, CDR2 SYDVKM, per germline. Since all of the isolated RNA was reverse transcribed, expressed TCRB transcripts were what got sequenced. The table came from immunoSEQ multiplex PCR; TCRdb's copy has only in-frame clones and leaves some out. The table has about 130,000 clones, 7% to 10% seen once. Study conclusions and caveats: Type 1 diabetes patients had moderately but significantly shorter TCRB CDR3s in all four CD4+ subsets.

The sample comprised central memory CD4+ T cells from blood. This chain joins TRBV28 and TRBJ2-4; 9 bases are a match to TRBD1. The TCR sequence derives from a man aged 25 to 45 with type 1 diabetes. The CDR3 DNA follows: TGTGCCAGCAGCAAAACAGGGGGCTCCAAAAACATTCAGTACTTC. Residues: CASSKTGGSKNIQYF.